This T cell receptor (beta chain) was sequenced in a study of cytomegalovirus exposure and HLA in healthy donors (dated by TCRdb to 2015 to 2018). Looking at the study overall: An earlier analysis of more than 550 of the donors reported about 260 Gb of sequence data and 95 million to 120 million unique TCR beta sequences obtained from about 180 million T cells. An early release that covered some 630 HLA-typed donors contained 250 to 350 gigabases of sequencing data and tens of millions of unique TCR sequences. Of the roughly 400 genotyped donors, approximately 80% were placed in the genetic ancestry cluster associated with self-reported Caucasian donors. The aim of the study was to test whether cataloging public T cell receptors could identify signatures of past pathogen exposure. The T cell repertoires of roughly 660 subjects were profiled by immunosequencing and related to cytomegalovirus serostatus. Besides the first cohort of approximately 710 subjects, a separate validation cohort made up of over 95 different subjects was used. To predict cytomegalovirus infection status, the study brought together high-throughput TCR immunosequencing, statistical association of individual TCRs with disease status, and machine learning. A later analysis re-analyzed previously published TCR beta repertoires from hundreds of donors and added high-resolution HLA genotyping to study TCR occurrence patterns. In the later analysis, no new phenotypic data were used to find candidate immune exposures; instead, reliance was placed on TCR beta sequences and their occurrence across donors. An earlier analysis of 587 of the donors used high-throughput TCR beta sequencing to judge whether each TCR beta V gene segment behaved as functional or pseudogenic. Donor age, sex, ethnicity and CMV serostatus were compiled together with the repertoire data. In a later genetic analysis, genome-wide SNP genotypes for about three fifths of the 666 donors were used, and that subset was treated as a discovery cohort. All discovery cohort repertoires had been generated using a single sequencing platform. Class I and class II HLA loci were covered by the typing at four-digit resolution. Typing coverage differed by locus: A, B, C, DRB1 and DQB1 were typed in roughly 620-640 donors, DQA1 in about 550, DPA1 in around 600, and DPB1 in just under 490. Roughly five DR-DQ haplotypes were handled as single units for association and clustering because linkage in the cohort was strong. Among approximately 370 genotyped donors of the cohort, an average of roughly 230,000 unique TCR beta nucleotide sequences was sequenced per donor, of which about 20% were non-productive.

What the authors observed across the whole study: The authors suggested that the approach could potentially be extended to other disease states and immunological phenotypes. In a later analysis, about 17,000 TCR beta sequences were associated with specific HLA alleles at a false discovery rate of 0.05. Over 15 rarely observed V segments, including chromosome 9 orphons, were excluded from the earlier analysis of several hundred of the donors because counts were too low. Sequencing depth was assumed to be roughly uniform across donors in the presence/absence analyses, though that assumption may not hold. A cluster of highly shared sequence variants was judged likely to be a technical artifact of the sequencing pipeline. In a later analysis, HLA-associated TCR beta chains showed more clonal expansion and lower generation probabilities than non-associated chains that were equally common. Compared with the approximately 670-donor mean, donors in an Asian-associated ancestry cluster had fewer N-insertions in productive TCRs, according to a later genetic analysis. Linkage disequilibrium might explain the correlated functional status among segregating V segments, but an unknown experimental factor could not be ruled out. In an earlier analysis of 587 of the donors, most TCR beta V segments appeared in productive rearrangements about 87% or about 30% of the time, broadly matching IMGT annotations. In this cohort, only TCR beta chains were sequenced, and detectable features were limited by the absence of alpha or paired-chain data. A further reported finding was that TCR beta sequences accurately predicted the HLA-A and HLA-B alleles for most subjects in the first cohort. A few of the identified cytomegalovirus-associated TCR beta chains were confirmed in vitro to be specific for cytomegalovirus antigens. Several of the top co-occurrence clusters appeared to be linked to parvovirus B19, influenza, CMV and Epstein-Barr virus, according to a later analysis. Because some donors lacked HLA typing at each locus, the association tests relied only on the typed subset. Cytomegalovirus status was reported to be diagnosed by the classifier with high specificity and sensitivity in both the original and validation cohorts. For the cohort, immune exposure information was limited to CMV serostatus. According to a later analysis, most CMV-associated TCR beta chains appeared to be HLA-restricted, and the HLA associations seemed to be driven largely by CMV exposure. When HLA alleles, especially DR and DQ, strongly co-occurred, attributing TCR associations to individual alleles was difficult. Most TCR sequences were seen in very few donors, while some public TCRs were found in many individuals. A later genetic analysis associated a missense DCLRE1C variant with V-gene and J-gene trimming of TCR beta chains, and an independent cohort replicated the association. The 87-base-pair reads could not distinguish some IMGT-functional V segments, including TRBV6-2 and TRBV6-3, so those segments were excluded. In a later analysis, TCR association rates were found to vary across HLA loci, with the most associated TCRs seen for DRB1 alleles and the fewest for HLA-C alleles. In the study, some 160 TCR beta chains were listed as associated with cytomegalovirus.

The library came from the immunoSEQ multiplex PCR assay. The multiplex PCR relied on a mix of 60 forward primers for TCR Vbeta segments and 13 reverse primers for TCR Jbeta segments. The CDR3 region of rearranged TCR beta genes was amplified from genomic DNA by a multiplex PCR assay. The amplified TCR beta libraries were sequenced on the Illumina HiSeq System as 87-base-pair reads. The paper's processing steps were these. Across the 600 to 700 repertoires, a later analysis counted approximately 75 million unique TCR beta chains, some 11 million of which were shared by at least two donors. Raw reads were error-corrected and collapsed into unique sequences by a nearest-neighbor algorithm in which closely related sequences were merged to remove PCR and sequencing errors. Alignment of CDR3 sequences to IMGT reference sequences was used to assign V, D and J gene segments. For a sequence to be retained, a match of at least six nucleotides was required to both a V gene segment and a J gene segment. A rearrangement was called productive if the CDR3 had no stop codons and remained in frame with V and J, and every other rearrangement was called non-productive. CDR3 was defined according to IMGT convention as the region running from the second conserved V-encoded cysteine to the conserved J-encoded phenylalanine. In an earlier analysis of roughly 580 of the donors, sequences lacking an unambiguous match to a single V gene segment were excluded. In an earlier analysis of approximately 550 of the donors, V segments were called functional above 56.7% productive rearrangements and were called segregating when the between-donor standard deviation exceeded 5%. A statistical classification framework was developed to diagnose cytomegalovirus status using the catalog of TCR beta chain sequences. V and J gene assignment, in a later analysis, came from comparing TCR nucleotide sequences with IMGT/GENE-DB human TR gene sequences. Using the TCRdist pipeline, a later analysis assigned CDR3 sequences along with most-parsimonious VDJ recombination scenarios. In a later analysis, each TCR beta chain was defined by its CDR3 amino acid sequence together with its V-gene family, and reads lacking a unique V-gene family were excluded. In a later analysis, around 650 highly shared, low-generation-probability nucleotide sequences were removed to address suspected cross-contamination and a sequencing artifact. For each public chain, a later analysis derived a clonal expansion index from normalized ranks of inferred template counts within each repertoire. A later analysis computed generation probabilities with a VDJ recombination model fitted to out-of-frame rearrangements, and checked the results against IGoR. Hypergeometric tests were used in a later analysis to score TCR-TCR, TCR-HLA and TCR-CMV co-occurrence, with a repertoire-size bias correction applied to the TCR pairs. To estimate false discovery rates, a later analysis permuted the HLA or CMV assignments 20 times. A later analysis grouped co-occurring TCRs with DBSCAN, adding TCRdist sequence similarity when clustering within HLA-allele-positive subsets. Repertoires with fewer than 30,000 or more than 120,000 public chains were left out of co-occurrence clustering, as were a handful of repertoires with anomalous nucleotide sharing. Not all clones reach the TCRdb copy of this immuneACCESS table, which keeps in-frame sequences only. Checked studies attribute under half of the gap to unresolved V genes and leave the rest unexplained. V, J and clone size are those of that table, while D and trimming were read from the DNA. The sample profile shows about 97,000 clones; more than 80% of them were found once. The top ten clones comprise 3% to 4% of the sample.

CDR1 and CDR2, looked up from the germline V gene, are ENHRY and SYGVKD. Including cysteine and phenylalanine, the CDR3 has 14 amino acids. Only the CDR3 region is kept as DNA, spanning 42 bases read in frame from base 1. V is clipped by 8 bases and J by 7 bases, and the sequence between their germline boundaries is 15 bases long. In total, 666 healthy bone marrow donors made up the cohort. All cohort members were sampled while nominally healthy, although unrecorded immune exposures were likely present. The donor was CMV seronegative and belonged to the group of under 400 seronegative cohort members. Every donor gave a peripheral blood sample, and the peripheral blood mononuclear cells from that sample were used for TCR beta sequencing. Genomic DNA extraction from the blood cell samples was performed with the Qiagen DNeasy Blood Extraction Kit. In regard to this clone: The antigen it binds to is not known. No much larger clone is present one base from it, and per-base qualities are unavailable.

This clonotype was obtained from a young man in good health and CMV-seronegative. The sequence joins TRBV10-3 to TRBJ1-6, with a tentative D gene TRBD1 over 6 matching bases. The source material was PBMCs. The nucleotides are TGTGCCATCCGAGGACAGAGCAGCAATTCACCCCTCCACTTT. It is translated as CAIRGQSSNSPLHF.